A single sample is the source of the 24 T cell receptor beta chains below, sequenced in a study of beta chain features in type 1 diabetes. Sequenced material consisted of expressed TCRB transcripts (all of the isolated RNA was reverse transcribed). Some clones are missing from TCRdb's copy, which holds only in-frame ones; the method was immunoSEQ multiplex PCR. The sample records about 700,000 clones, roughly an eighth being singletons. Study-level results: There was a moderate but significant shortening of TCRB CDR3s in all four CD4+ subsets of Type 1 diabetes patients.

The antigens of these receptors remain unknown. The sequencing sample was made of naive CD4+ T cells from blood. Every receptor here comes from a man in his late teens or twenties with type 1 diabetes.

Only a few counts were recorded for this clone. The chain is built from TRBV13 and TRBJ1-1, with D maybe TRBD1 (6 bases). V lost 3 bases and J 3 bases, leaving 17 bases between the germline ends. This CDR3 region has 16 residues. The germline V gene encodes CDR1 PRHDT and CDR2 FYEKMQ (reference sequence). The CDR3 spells CASSFRGAWADTEAFF. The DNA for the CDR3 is TGTGCCAGCAGCTTCCGGGGGGCCTGGGCGGACACTGAAGCTTTCTTT.

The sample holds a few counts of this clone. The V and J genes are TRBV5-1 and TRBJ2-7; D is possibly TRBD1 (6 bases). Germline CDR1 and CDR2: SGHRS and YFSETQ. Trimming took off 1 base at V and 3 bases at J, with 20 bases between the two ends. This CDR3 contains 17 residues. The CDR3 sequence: CASSLSGQSLGVYEQYF. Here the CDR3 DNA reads TGCGCCAGCAGCTTGTCGGGACAAAGCCTGGGGGTCTACGAGCAGTACTTC.

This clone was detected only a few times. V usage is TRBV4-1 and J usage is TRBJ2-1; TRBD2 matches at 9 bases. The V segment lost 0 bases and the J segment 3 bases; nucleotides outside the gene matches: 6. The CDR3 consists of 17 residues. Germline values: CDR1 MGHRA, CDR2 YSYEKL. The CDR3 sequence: CASSQDSSGGYYNEQFF. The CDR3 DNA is TGCGCCAGCAGCCAAGACTCGAGCGGGGGGTACTACAATGAGCAGTTCTTC.

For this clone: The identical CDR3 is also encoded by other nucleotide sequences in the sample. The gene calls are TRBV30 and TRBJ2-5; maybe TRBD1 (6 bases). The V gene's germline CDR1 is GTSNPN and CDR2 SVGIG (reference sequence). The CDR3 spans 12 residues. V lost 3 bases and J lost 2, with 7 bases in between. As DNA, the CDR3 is TGTGCCTGGAGCAGGGGACAAGAGACCCAGTACTTC. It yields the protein CAWSRGQETQYF. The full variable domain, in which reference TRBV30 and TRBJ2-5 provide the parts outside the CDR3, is SQTIHQWPATLVQPVGSPLSLECTVEGTSNPNLYWYRQAAGRGLQLLFYSVGIGQISSEVPQNLSASRPQDRQFILSSKKLLLSDSGFYLCAWSRGQETQYFGPGTRLLVL.

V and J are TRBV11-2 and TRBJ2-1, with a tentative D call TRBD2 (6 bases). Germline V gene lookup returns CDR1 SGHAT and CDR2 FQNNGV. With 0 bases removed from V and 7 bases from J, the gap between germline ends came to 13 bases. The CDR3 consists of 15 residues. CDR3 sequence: CASSLDRLVANEQFF. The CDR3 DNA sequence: TGTGCCAGCAGCTTAGATCGACTAGTGGCTAATGAGCAGTTCTTC. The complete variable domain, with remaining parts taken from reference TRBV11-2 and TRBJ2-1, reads EAGVAQSPRYKIIEKRQSVAFWCNPISGHATLYWYQQILGQGPKLLIQFQNNGVVDDSQLPKDRFSAERLKGVDSTLKIQPAKLEDSAVYLCASSLDRLVANEQFFGPGTRLTVL.

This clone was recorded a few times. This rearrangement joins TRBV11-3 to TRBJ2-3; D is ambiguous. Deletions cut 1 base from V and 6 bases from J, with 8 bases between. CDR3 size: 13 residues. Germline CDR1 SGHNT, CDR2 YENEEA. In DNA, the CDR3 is TGTGCCAGCAGCTTAGTAGGGTCGGATACGCAGTATTTT. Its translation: CASSLVGSDTQYF.

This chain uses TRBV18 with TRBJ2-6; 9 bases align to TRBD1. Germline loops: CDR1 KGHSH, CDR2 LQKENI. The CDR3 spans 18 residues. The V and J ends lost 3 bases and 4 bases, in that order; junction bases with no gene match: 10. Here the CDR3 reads CASSPTVQGAAGANVLTF. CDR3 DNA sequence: TGTGCCAGCTCACCCACCGTACAGGGGGCTGCAGGGGCCAACGTCCTGACTTTC. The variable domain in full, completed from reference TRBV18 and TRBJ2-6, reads NAGVMQNPRHLVRRRGQEARLRCSPMKGHSHVYWYRQLPEEGLKFMVYLQKENIIDESGMPKERFSAEFPKEGPSILRIQQVVRGDSAAYFCASSPTVQGAAGANVLTFGAGSRLTVL.

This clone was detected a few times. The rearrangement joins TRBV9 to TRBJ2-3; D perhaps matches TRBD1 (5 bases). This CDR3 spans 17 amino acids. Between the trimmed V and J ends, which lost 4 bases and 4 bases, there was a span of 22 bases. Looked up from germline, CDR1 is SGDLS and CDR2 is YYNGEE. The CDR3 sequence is CASSLTQGRVSADTQYF. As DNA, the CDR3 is TGTGCCAGCAGCCTCACCCAGGGAAGGGTTTCGGCAGATACGCAGTATTTT. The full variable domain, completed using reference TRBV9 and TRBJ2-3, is DSGVTQTPKHLITATGQRVTLRCSPRSGDLSVYWYQQSLDQGLQFLIQYYNGEERAKGNILERFSAQQFPDLHSELNLSSLELGDSALYFCASSLTQGRVSADTQYFGPGTRLTVL.

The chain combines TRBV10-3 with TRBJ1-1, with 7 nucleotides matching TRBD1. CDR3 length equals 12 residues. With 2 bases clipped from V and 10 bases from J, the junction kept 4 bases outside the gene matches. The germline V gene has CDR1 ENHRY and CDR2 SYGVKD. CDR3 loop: CAISEQGERAFF. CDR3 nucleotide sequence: TGTGCCATCAGTGAGCAGGGGGAGAGAGCTTTCTTT.

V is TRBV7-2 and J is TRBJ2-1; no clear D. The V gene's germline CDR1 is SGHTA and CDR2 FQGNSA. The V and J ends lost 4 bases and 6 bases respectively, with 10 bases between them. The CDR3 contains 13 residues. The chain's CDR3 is CASSYPSGNEQFF. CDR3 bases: TGTGCCAGCAGCTACCCGTCGGGCAATGAGCAGTTCTTC.

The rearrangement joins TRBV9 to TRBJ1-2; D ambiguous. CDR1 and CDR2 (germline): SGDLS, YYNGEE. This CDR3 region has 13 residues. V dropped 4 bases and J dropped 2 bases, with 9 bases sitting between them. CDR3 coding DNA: TGTGCCAGCAGCCAGATAACAAACTATGGCTACACCTTC. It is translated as CASSQITNYGYTF.

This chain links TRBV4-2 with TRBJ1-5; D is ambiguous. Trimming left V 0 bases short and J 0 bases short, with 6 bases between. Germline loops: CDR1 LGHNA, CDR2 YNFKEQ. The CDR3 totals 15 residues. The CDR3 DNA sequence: TGTGCCAGCAGCCAAGATGCGAATAGCAATCAGCCCCAGCATTTT. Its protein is CASSQDANSNQPQHF.

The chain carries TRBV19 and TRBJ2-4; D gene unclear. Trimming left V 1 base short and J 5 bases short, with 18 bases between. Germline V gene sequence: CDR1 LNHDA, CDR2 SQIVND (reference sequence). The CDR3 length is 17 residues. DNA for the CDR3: TGTGCCAGTAGTATAGGCGGCAGCCCCAGGATCGAAAACATTCAGTACTTC. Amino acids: CASSIGGSPRIENIQYF.

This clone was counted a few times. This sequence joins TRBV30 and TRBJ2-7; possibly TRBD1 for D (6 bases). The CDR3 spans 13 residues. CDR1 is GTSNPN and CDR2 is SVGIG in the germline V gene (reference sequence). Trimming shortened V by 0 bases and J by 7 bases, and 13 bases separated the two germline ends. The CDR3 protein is CAWSVIGGQEQYF. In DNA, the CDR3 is TGTGCCTGGAGTGTAATTGGCGGACAGGAGCAGTACTTC.

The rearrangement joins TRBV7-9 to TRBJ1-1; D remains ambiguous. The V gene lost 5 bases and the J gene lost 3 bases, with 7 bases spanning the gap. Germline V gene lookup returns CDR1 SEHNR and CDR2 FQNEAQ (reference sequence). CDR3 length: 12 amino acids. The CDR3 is CASSQQYTEAFF. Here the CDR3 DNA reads TGTGCCAGCAGCCAGCAGTACACTGAAGCTTTCTTT.

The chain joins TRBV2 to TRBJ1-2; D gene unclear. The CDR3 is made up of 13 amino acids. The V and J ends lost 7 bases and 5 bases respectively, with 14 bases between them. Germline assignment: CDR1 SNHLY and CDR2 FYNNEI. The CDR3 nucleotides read TGTGCCAGCACCACGGAGGTGTCGTATGGCTACACCTTC. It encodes CASTTEVSYGYTF.

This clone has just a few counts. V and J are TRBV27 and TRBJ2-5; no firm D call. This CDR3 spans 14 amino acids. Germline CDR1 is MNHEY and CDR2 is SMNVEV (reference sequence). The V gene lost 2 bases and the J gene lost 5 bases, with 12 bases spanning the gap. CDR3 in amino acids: CASSLISSGETQYF. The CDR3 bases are TGTGCCAGCAGTTTAATCTCCTCCGGGGAGACCCAGTACTTC.

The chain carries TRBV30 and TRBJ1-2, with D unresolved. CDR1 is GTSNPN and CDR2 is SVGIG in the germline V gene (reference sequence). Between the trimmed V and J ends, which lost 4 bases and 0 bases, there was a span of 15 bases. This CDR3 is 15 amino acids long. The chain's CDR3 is CAWIKRQSANYGYTF. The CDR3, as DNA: TGTGCCTGGATCAAACGACAAAGCGCTAACTATGGCTACACCTTC.

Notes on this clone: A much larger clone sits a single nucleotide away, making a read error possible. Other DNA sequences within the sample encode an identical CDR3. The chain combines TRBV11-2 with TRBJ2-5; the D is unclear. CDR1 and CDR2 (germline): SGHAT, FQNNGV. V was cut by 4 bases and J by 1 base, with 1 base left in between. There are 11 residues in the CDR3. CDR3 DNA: TGTGCCAGCAGCTCCCAAGAGACCCAGTACTTC. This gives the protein CASSSQETQYF.

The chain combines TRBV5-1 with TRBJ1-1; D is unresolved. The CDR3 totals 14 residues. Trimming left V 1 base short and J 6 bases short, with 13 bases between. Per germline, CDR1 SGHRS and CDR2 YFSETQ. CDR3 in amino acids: CASSLLYRDSEAFF. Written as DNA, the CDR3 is TGCGCCAGCAGCTTGTTGTATCGAGACTCTGAAGCTTTCTTT. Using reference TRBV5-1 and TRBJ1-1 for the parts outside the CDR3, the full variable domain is KAGVTQTPRYLIKTRGQQVTLSCSPISGHRSVSWYQQTPGQGLQFLFEYFSETQRNKGNFPGRFSGRQFSNSRSEMNVSTLELGDSALYLCASSLLYRDSEAFFGQGTRLTVV.

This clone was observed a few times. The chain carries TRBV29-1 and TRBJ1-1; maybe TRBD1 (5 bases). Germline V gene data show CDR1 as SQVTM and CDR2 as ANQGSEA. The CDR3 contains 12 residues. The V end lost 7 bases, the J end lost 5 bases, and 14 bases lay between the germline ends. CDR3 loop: CSALREVTEAFF. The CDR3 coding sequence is TGCAGCGCCCTCAGGGAGGTGACTGAAGCTTTCTTT.

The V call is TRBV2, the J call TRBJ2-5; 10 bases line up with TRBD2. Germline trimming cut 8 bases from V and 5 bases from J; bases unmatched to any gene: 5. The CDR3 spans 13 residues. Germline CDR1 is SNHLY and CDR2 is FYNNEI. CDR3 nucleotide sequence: TGTGCCAGCCCGGGACTAGCGAGGGAGACCCAGTACTTC. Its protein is CASPGLARETQYF.

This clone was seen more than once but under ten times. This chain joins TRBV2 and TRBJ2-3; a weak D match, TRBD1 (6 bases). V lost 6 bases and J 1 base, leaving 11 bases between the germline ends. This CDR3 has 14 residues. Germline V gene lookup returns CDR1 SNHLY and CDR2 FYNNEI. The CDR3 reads CASSWTVGTDTQYF. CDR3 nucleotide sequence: TGTGCCAGCAGCTGGACAGTCGGCACAGATACGCAGTATTTT.

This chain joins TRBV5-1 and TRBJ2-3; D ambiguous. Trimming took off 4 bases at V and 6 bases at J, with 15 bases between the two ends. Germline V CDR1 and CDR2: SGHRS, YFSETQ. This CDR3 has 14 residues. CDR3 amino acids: CASSPQTNTDTQYF. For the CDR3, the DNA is TGCGCCAGCAGCCCTCAAACTAACACGGATACGCAGTATTTT.